This is a list of T cell receptor beta chains from one sample in a study of cytomegalovirus exposure and HLA in healthy donors. Profiled with immunoSEQ multiplex PCR; TCRdb holds only in-frame clones, not every one. The profile covers 120,000 or so clones, with about 80% appearing a single time and roughly 3.5% taken by the ten largest. Sequencing input: PBMCs. The receptor set was obtained from a male donor in good health and CMV-seronegative. Each CDR3 is given with its conserved first and last residue. D genes are given only for firm matches. Rows give clone size only sometimes, using once, few, many, or a class for an expanded clone.

TRBV6-5	TRBD1	NA	TRBJ1-4	TGTGCCAGCAGTGACTCGACAGGGAATGAAAAACTGTTTTTT	CASSDSTGNEKLFF
TRBV7-9	TRBD2	NA	TRBJ2-1	TGTGCCAGCAGCTTAATCGCTAGCGGGGGGATCTACAATGAGCAGTTCTTC	CASSLIASGGIYNEQFF
TRBV7-9	TRBD1	once	TRBJ1-6	TGTGCCAGCAGCTTAATTGTACAGGGGTTTAATTCACCCCTCCACTTT	CASSLIVQGFNSPLHF
TRBV6-6	NA	NA	TRBJ2-2	TGTGCCAGCAGTTACCTCCGACAGCTTAACACCGGGGAGCTGTTTTTT	CASSYLRQLNTGELFF
TRBV9	NA	NA	TRBJ1-3	TGTGCCAGCAGCCCGAGGGTGGCTTCCTCTGGAAACACCATATATTTT	CASSPRVASSGNTIYF
TRBV5-1	TRBD1	NA	TRBJ1-1	TGCGCCAGCAGCTCCCCTCAGGGGGGCACTGAAGCTTTCTTT	CASSSPQGGTEAFF
TRBV12-5	NA	NA	TRBJ2-1	TGTGCTAGTGGTTTGGATATACTAGATGAGCAGTTCTTC	CASGLDILDEQFF
TRBV10-1	NA	NA	TRBJ2-2	TGCGCCAGCAAATCAGGCGAGGGCACCGGGGAGCTGTTTTTT	CASKSGEGTGELFF
TRBV4-3	TRBD1	NA	TRBJ1-2	TGCGCCAGCAGCCTGATGACAGGGGAGGGTGGCTACACCTTC	CASSLMTGEGGYTF
TRBV10-3	NA	NA	TRBJ1-5	TGTGCCATCAGTGAGTCCGGGGTCGTCAATCAGCCCCAGCATTTT	CAISESGVVNQPQHF
TRBV18	TRBD1	once	TRBJ1-5	TGTGCCAGCTCACCACAGGGGGCAGAAGGGCCCCAGCATTTT	CASSPQGAEGPQHF
TRBV5-6	NA	NA	TRBJ1-2	TGTGCCAGCAGCGCGTCGCGGCTTAACTATGGCTACACCTTC	CASSASRLNYGYTF
TRBV28	NA	NA	TRBJ1-5	TGTGCCAGCAGCGGCGGGCCCCAGCCCCAGCATTTT	CASSGGPQPQHF
TRBV28	TRBD1	NA	TRBJ2-7	TGTGCCACACAGAGGGACAGATTCTACGAGCAGTACTTC	CATQRDRFYEQYF
TRBV30	NA	NA	TRBJ1-5	TGTGCCTGGAGTGTATCAGGGAGGGAGCCCCAGCATTTT	CAWSVSGREPQHF
TRBV11-2	NA	NA	TRBJ2-5	TGTGCCAGCAGCTGCTGTCGGGGAGTCCAAGAGACCCAGTACTTC	CASSCCRGVQETQYF
TRBV4-2	NA	NA	TRBJ2-1	TGTGCCAGCAGCCACGCGACCGGGGAGGATGAGCAGTTCTTC	CASSHATGEDEQFF